The 10 T cell receptor beta chains listed next were all sequenced from one sample in a study of blood T cell repertoires in COVID-19. Method: immunoSEQ multiplex PCR; TCRdb's copy keeps in-frame clones and lacks some. The sample gives about 360,000 clones, around 88% of which show up once; just over 7% is in the top ten. Material for sequencing was peripheral blood. Source of these receptors: a woman in her sixties with COVID-19, enrolled during active disease.

In regard to this clone: The same CDR3 is also encoded by other DNA sequences in this sample. CDR3 in DNA: TGTGCCAGCAGGGAGACAGGGAACTATGGCTACACCTTC. Amino acid sequence: CASRETGNYGYTF. The chain has TRBV6-5 and TRBJ1-2; 7 positions match TRBD1. Germline V gene data show CDR1 as MNHEY and CDR2 as SVGAGI. The CDR3 spans 13 residues. V lost 6 bases to trimming and J lost 2 bases; unmatched junction nucleotides: 3.

This clone was counted a single time. This chain uses TRBV30 with TRBJ1-2; TRBD1 might be the D (6 bases). The CDR3 extends over 11 amino acids. Germline loops: CDR1 GTSNPN, CDR2 SVGIG (reference sequence). Here the CDR3 DNA reads TGTGTCCTGCAGGGGCAAGGTGGCTACACCTTC. This sequence encodes CVLQGQGGYTF.

With regard to this clone: The same CDR3 is also encoded by other DNA sequences in this sample. The chain couples TRBV7-6 to TRBJ2-7; 8 bases align to TRBD2. V dropped 5 bases and J dropped 0; count of bases not matched to a gene: 6. The CDR3 is 15 residues long. CDR1 is SGHVS and CDR2 is FNYEAQ in the germline V gene. CDR3 region: CASSPGGRSSYEQYF. CDR3 sequence (DNA): TGTGCCAGCAGCCCGGGGGGGAGGAGCTCCTACGAGCAGTACTTC.

The chain carries TRBV14 and TRBJ2-1; the D is unclear. CDR3 length: 14 residues. Germline V gives CDR1 SGHDN, CDR2 FVKESK. V was shortened by 2 bases and J by 4 bases, with 9 bases between the two germline ends. This CDR3 is CASSQKDFYNEQFF. As DNA, the CDR3 is TGTGCCAGCAGCCAAAAAGACTTTTACAATGAGCAGTTCTTC.

In regard to this clone: The sample contains more than one DNA sequence encoding this CDR3. The chain has TRBV12-3 or TRBV12-4 and TRBJ1-1; D uncertain. There are 13 residues in the CDR3. V lost 5 bases, J lost 4 bases, and 11 bases lay in between. Here the CDR3 DNA reads TGTGCCAGCAGTCCAAGAGGAGGCACTGAAGCTTTCTTT. It encodes CASSPRGGTEAFF.

The chain has TRBV18 and TRBJ1-1; D gene unclear. CDR1 and CDR2 (germline): KGHSH, LQKENI. V lost 6 bases and J 1 base, leaving 9 bases between the germline ends. This CDR3 is built from 13 residues. Here the CDR3 reads CASSLSGNTEAFF. In nucleotides, the CDR3 is TGTGCCAGCTCTCTATCAGGGAACACTGAAGCTTTCTTT.

This chain connects TRBV4-1 to TRBJ1-1; 12 bases line up with TRBD1. Trimming cost V 1 base and J 5 bases; bases outside gene matches: 8. The CDR3 is made up of 17 amino acids. CDR1 MGHRA and CDR2 YSYEKL come from the germline V gene. CDR3 in DNA: TGCGCCAGCAGCCAAGGGGACAGGGGGCTAGTTGGGACTGAAGCTTTCTTT. Protein product: CASSQGDRGLVGTEAFF.

This rearrangement joins TRBV27 to TRBJ2-7; 7 bases agree with TRBD2. The trim removed 5 bases at V and 2 bases at J, leaving 6 bases unmatched. This CDR3 spans 14 amino acids. Germline V gene sequence: CDR1 MNHEY, CDR2 SMNVEV (reference sequence). The CDR3 DNA reads TGTGCCAGCAGTCCCGGGACTACAACCTACGAGCAGTACTTC. This codes for CASSPGTTTYEQYF.

The chain employs TRBV7-9 and TRBJ2-5, with 7 bases matching TRBD1. Trimming took 5 bases from V and 5 from J; bases not matched to a gene: 8. Germline CDR1 is SEHNR and CDR2 is FQNEAQ (reference sequence). This CDR3 spans 14 amino acids. CDR3: CASSRDSLSETQYF. CDR3 bases: TGTGCCAGCAGCCGGGACAGCTTGAGTGAGACCCAGTACTTC.

Worth noting for this clone: A read error may produce the germline difference seen at one junction end. The V gene is TRBV3-1 (or the pseudogene TRBV3-2), the J gene TRBJ2-7; no firm D call. This CDR3 has 12 residues. Germline values: CDR1 LGHDT, CDR2 YNNKEL (reference sequence). CDR3 in amino acids: CASSQDKRGFDF. For the CDR3, the DNA is TGTGCCAGCAGCCAAGATAAGAGAGGTTTCGACTTC.